Below, 27 T cell receptor beta chains from the same sample are listed, as sequenced in a study of cytomegalovirus exposure and HLA in healthy donors. Data came from immunoSEQ multiplex PCR; TCRdb stores just in-frame clones and leaves some out. The profile shows about 110,000 clones, 90% to 96% of them singletons. The sample comprised PBMCs. These TCRs come from a woman under 30 in good health and CMV-seronegative.

This chain links TRBV9 with TRBJ2-2, with D perhaps matching TRBD1 (5 bases). CDR1 is SGDLS, CDR2 YYNGEE, per germline. The CDR3 totals 13 residues. Trimming removed 3 bases at V and 2 bases at J, with 5 bases between. The CDR3 DNA sequence: TGTGCCAGCAGCGGGACAAACACCGGGGAGCTGTTTTTT. It codes for CASSGTNTGELFF.

V and J are TRBV6-5 and TRBJ2-3; D gene ambiguous. This CDR3 contains 14 residues. V was shortened by 0 bases and J by 2 bases, with 6 bases between the two germline ends. Per the germline V gene, CDR1 is MNHEY and CDR2 is SVGAGI. The CDR3 region has the DNA TGTGCCAGCAGTTACTCATACTCCACAGATACGCAGTATTTT. Protein product: CASSYSYSTDTQYF.

This chain connects TRBV5-5 to TRBJ2-5; D gene unclear. The V gene's germline CDR1 is SGHKS and CDR2 YYEKEE (reference sequence). V was trimmed by 4 bases and J by 2 bases, leaving 12 bases between them. The CDR3 has 14 amino acids. The CDR3 protein is CASSTWASQETQYF. Here the CDR3 DNA reads TGTGCCAGCAGCACGTGGGCCTCTCAAGAGACCCAGTACTTC.

This chain uses TRBV6-5 with TRBJ2-7, with D maybe TRBD1 (5 bases). Trimming took off 6 bases at V and 1 base at J, with 10 bases between the two ends. The length of the CDR3 is 13 residues. CDR1 MNHEY and CDR2 SVGAGI come from the germline V gene. CDR3 sequence reads: CASSFGQSYEQYF. CDR3 DNA: TGTGCCAGCAGCTTTGGACAATCCTACGAGCAGTACTTC.

The chain is built from TRBV19 and TRBJ1-6; 8 nucleotides line up with TRBD1. The V segment lost 3 bases and the J segment 7 bases; nucleotides outside the gene matches: 11. CDR3 length equals 17 residues. Germline CDR1 is LNHDA and CDR2 is SQIVND (reference sequence). CDR3 sequence (DNA): TGTGCCAGTAGTATCTTCGCCGGACAGGGCCCCAATTCACCCCTCCACTTT. Amino acid sequence: CASSIFAGQGPNSPLHF. Based on the CDR3 plus reference TRBV19 and TRBJ1-6, the full variable domain is DGGITQSPKYLFRKEGQNVTLSCEQNLNHDAMYWYRQDPGQGLRLIYYSQIVNDFQKGDIAEGYSVSREKKESFPLTVTSAQKNPTAFYLCASSIFAGQGPNSPLHFGNGTRLTVT.

The chain combines TRBV6-1 with TRBJ1-2, with D uncertain. The V end lost 6 bases, the J end lost 3 bases, and 2 bases lay between the germline ends. Germline V gene sequence: CDR1 MNHNS, CDR2 SASEGT. The CDR3 has 10 amino acids. The CDR3 sequence: CASSDYGYTF. DNA of the CDR3: TGTGCCAGCAGCGACTATGGCTACACCTTC.

The chain combines TRBV29-1 with TRBJ2-2, with D possibly matching TRBD2 (6 bases). V was pared by 7 bases and J by 7 bases, with 28 bases between. The V gene's germline CDR1 is SQVTM and CDR2 ANQGSEA. There are 17 residues in the CDR3. For the CDR3, the DNA is TGCAGCGCAATGAGGACCTCCGCCGGGGGATTTCACGGGGAGCTGTTTTTT. It is translated as CSAMRTSAGGFHGELFF.

This rearrangement joins TRBV15 to TRBJ1-4, with TRBD1 identical over 7 bases. The CDR3 totals 15 residues. CDR1 LNHNV and CDR2 YYDKDF come from the germline V gene (reference sequence). Losses at the gene ends were 1 base for V and 4 bases for J; bases not matched to a gene: 3. CDR3 in DNA: TGTGCCACCAGCAGAGGGACAGGCGTTAATGAAAAACTGTTTTTT. Translated: CATSRGTGVNEKLFF.

The CDR3 is CASSTRQAQGGYTF. CDR3 bases: TGCGCCAGCAGCACCCGACAGGCGCAGGGTGGCTACACCTTC. V and J are TRBV5-1 and TRBJ1-2, with D possibly TRBD1 on 6 matching bases. CDR1 is SGHRS and CDR2 is YFSETQ in the germline V gene. Trimming stripped 4 bases from V and 7 bases from J, with 17 bases between. CDR3 size: 14 residues.

J is TRBJ1-2 and V is TRBV5-4; D gene unclear. This CDR3 is built from 14 residues. Germline values: CDR1 SGHNT, CDR2 YYREEE (reference sequence). The germline V and J ends were trimmed by 0 bases and 3 bases, with 9 bases remaining between them. The DNA of the CDR3 is TGTGCCAGCAGCTTGGACAGCCGAGACTATGGCTACACCTTC. It encodes CASSLDSRDYGYTF.

The chain joins TRBV6-6 to TRBJ2-5; TRBD2 matches 8 bases. Trimming took 2 bases from V and 2 from J; bases not matched to a gene: 4. The germline CDR1 and CDR2 sequences are MNHNY and SVGAGI (reference sequence). The CDR3 spans 15 residues. CDR3 sequence reads: CASSYLGTRQETQYF. The CDR3 nucleotides read TGTGCCAGCAGTTACCTTGGGACTAGGCAAGAGACCCAGTACTTC.

This chain links TRBV7-3 with TRBJ2-7, with 10 positions matching TRBD1. Germline CDR1 reads SGHTA; CDR2 reads FQGTGA. The CDR3 extends over 14 amino acids. J was trimmed by 6 bases and V by 5 bases; bases with no gene match: 7. The CDR3 DNA follows: TGTGCCAGCAGCCCTGGACAGGGGGGGGGCGAGCAGTACTTC. It is translated as CASSPGQGGGEQYF. The full variable domain, with the rest looked up from reference TRBV7-3 and TRBJ2-7, is GAGVSQTPSNKVTEKGKYVELRCDPISGHTALYWYRQSLGQGPEFLIYFQGTGAADDSGLPNDRFFAVRPEGSVSTLKIQRTERGDSAVYLCASSPGQGGGEQYFGPGTRLTVT.

The V gene is TRBV6-1, the J gene TRBJ2-2; TRBD2 matches 11 bases. CDR1 MNHNS and CDR2 SASEGT come from the germline V gene. The V segment lost 8 bases and the J segment 1 base; nucleotides outside the gene matches: 0. The CDR3 has 14 amino acids. The CDR3 DNA reads as TGTGCCAGCGGACTAGCGGGGAACACCGGGGAGCTGTTTTTT. Protein: CASGLAGNTGELFF.

This chain joins TRBV5-6 and TRBJ2-7, with TRBD1 matching 7 bases. The CDR3 is made up of 13 amino acids. The trim removed 4 bases at V and 7 bases at J, leaving 8 bases unmatched. Per germline, CDR1 SGHDT and CDR2 YYEEEE. The CDR3 sequence is CASSRDRSGEQYF. The CDR3 nucleotides read TGTGCCAGCAGCCGGGACAGATCGGGAGAGCAGTACTTC.

The rearrangement uses TRBV19 and TRBJ1-1; D is unresolved. The CDR3 runs 14 residues. V lost 3 bases to trimming and J lost 5 bases, with 13 bases between them. Germline V gene lookup returns CDR1 LNHDA and CDR2 SQIVND (reference sequence). The DNA for the CDR3 is TGTGCCAGTAGTATTTATGTCGCGGGTACTGAAGCTTTCTTT. Translation gives CASSIYVAGTEAFF.

This chain connects TRBV9 to TRBJ2-2; TRBD2 aligns across 9 bases. From germline, CDR1 is SGDLS and CDR2 YYNGEE. V trimming: 0 bases; J trimming: 5 bases; junction bases outside the gene matches: 2. The CDR3 covers 15 residues. The CDR3 sequence is CASSVGTSGTGELFF. DNA of the CDR3: TGTGCCAGCAGCGTAGGAACTAGCGGGACCGGGGAGCTGTTTTTT.

The V call is TRBV6-5, the J call TRBJ1-6, with a weak D call TRBD1 (5 bases). From germline, CDR1 is MNHEY and CDR2 SVGAGI. The CDR3 contains 15 residues. V was trimmed by 6 bases and J by 7 bases, leaving 16 bases between them. Written as DNA, the CDR3 is TGTGCCAGCAGGGCCGCCCGGTGGGGCAATTCACCCCTCCACTTT. Encoded protein: CASRAARWGNSPLHF.

The chain combines TRBV5-5 with TRBJ2-2; D not resolved. V lost 4 bases and J lost 8, with 18 bases in between. CDR1 is SGHKS, CDR2 YYEKEE, per germline (reference sequence). The CDR3 loop spans 15 amino acids. This CDR3 reads CASSPPLTVAGELFF. The CDR3 bases are TGTGCCAGCAGCCCTCCCCTTACAGTCGCGGGGGAGCTGTTTTTT.

The chain recombines TRBV19 with TRBJ1-6, with TRBD1 matching over 8 bases. Trimming at V came to 4 bases and at J to 9 bases, leaving 11 bases not matched to a gene. Germline lookup yields CDR1 LNHDA and CDR2 SQIVND (reference sequence). The CDR3 sequence is 16 residues long. The CDR3 DNA sequence: TGTGCCAGTAGTAGGGATACGACAGGGGTCGGTTCACCCCTCCACTTT. Protein: CASSRDTTGVGSPLHF.

The chain recombines TRBV4-3 with TRBJ1-4; TRBD1 might be the D (5 bases). The V gene's germline CDR1 is LGHNA and CDR2 YSLEER. This CDR3 is built from 14 residues. V lost 0 bases, J lost 8 bases, and 10 bases lay in between. CDR3 in DNA: TGCGCCAGCAGCCAAGATGCAGGGAAAGAAAAACTGTTTTTT. This gives the protein CASSQDAGKEKLFF.

This chain joins TRBV7-9 and TRBJ2-1; no clear D. Germline V gene lookup returns CDR1 SEHNR and CDR2 FQNEAQ (reference sequence). CDR3 length: 15 residues. V dropped 3 bases and J dropped 6 bases, with 15 bases sitting between them. This CDR3 reads CASSFTTANLNEQFF. The CDR3 DNA follows: TGTGCCAGCAGCTTTACAACAGCAAACCTCAATGAGCAGTTCTTC.

This chain uses TRBV7-6 with TRBJ2-7; 8 bases agree with TRBD1. The V gene's germline CDR1 is SGHVS and CDR2 FNYEAQ. V lost 1 base and J lost 3; bases outside the gene matches: 2. This CDR3 spans 14 amino acids. Written as DNA, the CDR3 is TGTGCCAGCAGCTTAGTTGACAGGGGCTACGAGCAGTACTTC. This translates into CASSLVDRGYEQYF. The complete variable domain, with remaining parts taken from reference TRBV7-6 and TRBJ2-7, reads GAGVSQSPRYKVTKRGQDVALRCDPISGHVSLYWYRQALGQGPEFLTYFNYEAQQDKSGLPNDRFSAERPEGSISTLTIQRTEQRDSAMYRCASSLVDRGYEQYFGPGTRLTVT.

Note on this clone: The same CDR3 also results from other DNA sequences found in this sample. In DNA form, the CDR3 reads TGTGCCAGCAGTGAGGGGACAGGGGGGAACTATGGCTACACCTTC. Its protein product is CASSEGTGGNYGYTF. V usage is TRBV6-1 and J usage is TRBJ1-2, with TRBD1 matching over 11 bases. Germline assignment: CDR1 MNHNS and CDR2 SASEGT. The junction had 2 bases not matched to a gene; V was cut back by 3 bases and J by 2 bases. The CDR3 runs to 15 residues.

J is TRBJ1-2 and V is TRBV13; TRBD1 might be the D (5 bases). This CDR3 comprises 16 residues. CDR1 PRHDT and CDR2 FYEKMQ come from the germline V gene (reference sequence). Trimming removed 2 bases from V and 1 base from J, with 14 bases in between. DNA for the CDR3: TGTGCCAGCAGCTTAAGGGGCGGGAGGGTTAACTATGGCTACACCTTC. Translation gives CASSLRGGRVNYGYTF. The full variable domain, completed using reference TRBV13 and TRBJ1-2, is AAGVIQSPRHLIKEKRETATLKCYPIPRHDTVYWYQQGPGQDPQFLISFYEKMQSDKGSIPDRFSAQQFSDYHSELNMSSLELGDSALYFCASSLRGGRVNYGYTFGSGTRLTVV.

V usage is TRBV5-6 and J usage is TRBJ1-3; D might be TRBD1 (6 bases). This CDR3 is built from 16 residues. Deletions cut 5 bases from V and 0 bases from J, with 15 bases between. Germline V gene sequence: CDR1 SGHDT, CDR2 YYEEEE. In DNA, the CDR3 is TGTGCCAGCAGTCTACAGGGCTTGGTCTCTGGAAACACCATATATTTT. It is translated as CASSLQGLVSGNTIYF.

The chain recombines TRBV28 with TRBJ1-2; 8 bases are a match to TRBD1. The trim removed 3 bases at V and 8 bases at J, leaving 11 bases unmatched. The CDR3 runs 15 residues. Germline CDR1 reads MDHEN; CDR2 reads SYDVKM. The CDR3 sequence: CASSLTGTGLGGYTF. The DNA of the CDR3 is TGTGCCAGCAGTTTGACCGGGACAGGCCTGGGAGGCTACACCTTC.

The chain employs TRBV7-2 and TRBJ2-7; 11 positions match TRBD1. J lost 5 bases, V lost 0 bases, and 3 bases had no gene match. This CDR3 comprises 15 residues. Germline loops: CDR1 SGHTA, CDR2 FQGNSA. The chain's CDR3 is CASSLAGQGGHEQYF. DNA for the CDR3: TGTGCCAGCAGCTTAGCGGGACAGGGGGGCCACGAGCAGTACTTC.